This TCR beta chain was retrieved from a study of blood T cell repertoires in COVID-19. Germline V gene data show CDR1 as SGHAT and CDR2 as FQDESV (reference sequence). V lost 3 bases, J lost 1 base, and 2 bases stayed unmatched. The CDR3 sequence is 14 residues long. A remark on this clone: A read error is possible here, since a much larger clone lies one base away.

Assay: immunoSEQ multiplex PCR; the TCRdb copy retains only in-frame clones and omits some. Among under 250,000 clones listed, roughly 82% were seen once. The clonotype was recovered from a human donor in a cohort sampled during active COVID-19. The specimen sequenced was peripheral blood. The J gene is TRBJ2-5, the V gene TRBV11-1, with 7 bases aligning to TRBD2. DNA for the CDR3: TGTGCCAGCAGCTTTGGCGGGAGCCAAGAGACCCAGTACTTC. Translation: CASSFGGSQETQYF.